This TCR beta chain was observed in a study of blood T cell repertoires in COVID-19. This clone was seen a handful of times. Other DNA variants within this sample encode the same CDR3. The protocol was immunoSEQ multiplex PCR, while the TCRdb copy is restricted to in-frame clones and leaves out a portion. This sample yields tens of thousands of clones, of which more than 60% are seen a single time; approximately 15% belongs to the top ten. V was pared by 5 bases and J by 6 bases, with 1 base of the junction left unmatched. Germline V lookup: CDR1 WSHSY, CDR2 SAAADI. The CDR3 runs to 13 residues. This chain links TRBV10-2 with TRBJ2-1; 10 bases map to TRBD2. The source material was peripheral blood. The TCR originated in a human donor with active or convalescent COVID-19. The donor label of this sample is uncertain. The CDR3: CASSPSGGNEQFF. For the CDR3, the DNA is TGCGCCAGCAGTCCTAGCGGGGGCAATGAGCAGTTCTTC.